One sample yielded the 13 T cell receptor beta chains listed below, sequenced in a study of T cells in localized non-small cell lung cancer. The method was immunoSEQ multiplex PCR; TCRdb's version includes in-frame clones alone and lacks a portion of them. Of 130,000 or so clones listed, more than 70% were seen once; the top ten hold approximately 1.7%. The starting material was peripheral blood, obtained before any cancer treatment. Source of these receptors: a female donor older than 55 with stage I lung adenocarcinoma.

J is TRBJ2-7 and V is TRBV25-1; unclear D gene. V was shortened by 5 bases and J by 4 bases, with 6 bases between the two germline ends. The CDR3 consists of 11 residues. Germline V lookup: CDR1 MGHDK, CDR2 SYGVNS. This CDR3 reads CASSTFYEQYF. CDR3 DNA sequence: TGTGCCAGCAGTACTTTTTACGAGCAGTACTTC.

This rearrangement joins TRBV19 to TRBJ2-1, with D perhaps TRBD2 (6 bases). There are 15 residues in the CDR3. In germline, CDR1 is LNHDA, CDR2 SQIVND (reference sequence). V dropped 3 bases and J dropped 4 bases, with 13 bases sitting between them. The CDR3 bases are TGTGCCAGTAGTATCGAAGGGACTGGATACAATGAGCAGTTCTTC. This translates into CASSIEGTGYNEQFF.

V and J are TRBV28 and TRBJ1-2; 9 nucleotides line up with TRBD1. The CDR3 totals 12 residues. In germline, CDR1 is MDHEN, CDR2 SYDVKM. V was clipped by 7 bases and J by 4 bases; unmatched bases: 1. CDR3 sequence reads: CASTDRGYGYTF. The CDR3 coding sequence is TGTGCCAGCACGGACAGGGGCTATGGCTACACCTTC.

The CDR3 sequence is CASSLTGGNTIYF. Here the CDR3 DNA reads TGTGCCAGCAGTTTAACAGGGGGAAACACCATATATTTT. The gene calls are TRBV27 and TRBJ1-3; TRBD1 is a possible D gene (6 bases). The CDR3 consists of 13 residues. Germline V lookup: CDR1 MNHEY, CDR2 SMNVEV (reference sequence). Between the trimmed V and J ends, which lost 2 bases and 4 bases, there was a span of 6 bases.

In nucleotides, the CDR3 is TGTGCCAGTAGCCGCGGAGCGGGAAGCTACAATGAGCAGTTCTTC. It encodes CASSRGAGSYNEQFF. This chain connects TRBV19 to TRBJ2-1, with 7 bases aligning to TRBD2. The CDR3 consists of 15 residues. Germline CDR1 LNHDA, CDR2 SQIVND (reference sequence). V lost 6 bases, J lost 3 bases, and 8 bases stayed unmatched.

V usage is TRBV2 and J usage is TRBJ2-1; no definite D call. Germline loops: CDR1 SNHLY, CDR2 FYNNEI. The CDR3 runs 13 residues. The V and J ends lost 5 bases and 4 bases respectively, with 9 bases between them. The CDR3: CASSPPDYNEQFF. The CDR3 region has the DNA TGTGCCAGCAGTCCCCCGGATTACAATGAGCAGTTCTTC.

This sequence joins TRBV28 and TRBJ2-5; D is unresolved. Germline CDR1 MDHEN, CDR2 SYDVKM. The CDR3 covers 12 residues. With 3 bases removed from V and 3 bases from J, the gap between germline ends came to 5 bases. In nucleotides, the CDR3 is TGTGCCAGCAGTTTGCTTAAAGAGACCCAGTACTTC. This sequence encodes CASSLLKETQYF.

The J gene is TRBJ2-7, the V gene TRBV15; D not resolved. V was trimmed by 9 bases and J by 3 bases, leaving 12 bases between them. CDR3 size: 12 residues. Germline lookup yields CDR1 LNHNV and CDR2 YYDKDF (reference sequence). The CDR3, as DNA: TGTGCCACAACGGACGCGCGCTACGAGCAGTACTTC. Its translation is CATTDARYEQYF.

This chain links TRBV18 with TRBJ2-5; maybe TRBD1 (6 bases). Trimming cost V 1 base and J 5 bases, with 11 bases left between them. The CDR3 spans 14 residues. CDR1 KGHSH and CDR2 LQKENI come from the germline V gene. The CDR3: CASSPLGGRETQYF. In nucleotides, the CDR3 is TGTGCCAGCTCACCACTAGGGGGTCGGGAGACCCAGTACTTC.

This chain uses TRBV6-1 with TRBJ2-5, with unresolved D. V gave up 4 bases and J gave up 1 base, with 16 bases separating them. Germline CDR1 is MNHNS and CDR2 is SASEGT. The CDR3 has 16 residues. The CDR3 nucleotides are TGTGCCAGCAGTGTCCTGCCAGCCTCGGGCCAAGAGACCCAGTACTTC. Translating gives CASSVLPASGQETQYF.

The chain uses TRBV28 and TRBJ1-3; D unclear. This CDR3 spans 15 amino acids. V dropped 3 bases and J dropped 0 bases, with 9 bases sitting between them. Germline V gene data show CDR1 as MDHEN and CDR2 as SYDVKM. CDR3 amino acids: CASSFQTFSGNTIYF. As DNA, the CDR3 is TGTGCCAGCAGTTTTCAAACCTTCTCTGGAAACACCATATATTTT.

This chain's CDR3 is CASSLAGSYEQYF. DNA of the CDR3: TGCGCCAGCAGCTTGGCGGGTTCTTACGAGCAGTACTTC. This chain joins TRBV5-1 and TRBJ2-5; no firm D call. Gene TRBJ2-7 matches the end of the DNA better, so the J call may be wrong. CDR3 length: 13 residues. The germline gives CDR1 SGHRS, CDR2 YFSETQ.

The chain combines TRBV6-1 with TRBJ1-3; no definite D call. The CDR3 is made up of 11 amino acids. V was clipped by 4 bases and J by 6 bases, with 4 bases between them. CDR1 is MNHNS and CDR2 is SASEGT in the germline V gene. Here the CDR3 reads CASSVSNTIYF. The CDR3 nucleotides are TGTGCCAGCAGTGTTTCAAACACCATATATTTT.